This paragraph covers one T cell receptor (beta chain) sequence. Here immunoSEQ multiplex PCR was the method, and the copy in TCRdb shows in-frame clones only, minus some. This sample has 250,000 to 300,000 clones, with around 84% found just once. This sample is part of a study of blood T cell repertoires in COVID-19. In the study overall: COVID-19 samples collected from the United States, Italy and Spain covered acute and convalescent phases.

Unmatched junction bases numbered 13, after V lost 6 bases and J lost 6 bases. The CDR3 has 16 amino acids. Germline V gene data show CDR1 as WSHSY and CDR2 as SAAADI. Participants spanned ages about 18 to 89 years and resided in about two dozen US areas. Assignments of participants to cohorts depended upon their own reported clinical history. The chain recombines TRBV10-2 with TRBJ2-4; 8 bases are shared with TRBD1. Sequencing was done on a sample of PBMCs or T cells enriched from blood (not recorded which). This TCR was sampled from a man aged 25-40 years with acute COVID-19. The DNA for the CDR3 is TGCGCCAGCAGCCATATAAACGGACAGGGTCGAAACATTCAGTACTTC. This gives the protein CASSHINGQGRNIQYF.